Shown below are 7 T cell receptor beta chains from a single sample sequenced in a study of control samples from healthy donors and cancer patients. The protocol was immunoSEQ multiplex PCR, while the TCRdb copy is restricted to in-frame clones and leaves out a portion. This table holds some 140,000 clones, about 88% found once. Material: blood. These receptors were taken from a woman aged 30 to 39 in good health.

This chain links TRBV27 with TRBJ1-2, with D tentatively TRBD1 (6 bases). The CDR3 runs 18 residues. Trimming took off 4 bases at V and 2 bases at J, with 23 bases between the two ends. Germline V CDR1 and CDR2: MNHEY, SMNVEV (reference sequence). The chain's CDR3 is CASSYIQGRSWGNYGYTF. CDR3 nucleotide sequence: TGTGCCAGCAGTTACATACAGGGCAGGTCTTGGGGAAACTATGGCTACACCTTC.

This clone came up a few times. V usage is TRBV2 and J usage is TRBJ2-7, with D possibly being TRBD2 (6 bases). The V gene's germline CDR1 is SNHLY and CDR2 FYNNEI. The CDR3 extends over 14 amino acids. V lost 4 bases and J lost 2, with 12 bases in between. For the CDR3, the DNA is TGTGCCAGCAGTGCCGTCGGGGGAACCTACGAGCAGTACTTC. This codes for CASSAVGGTYEQYF.

V usage is TRBV9 and J usage is TRBJ2-2; 8 nucleotides agree with TRBD1. Trimming took 1 base from V and 3 from J; bases not matched to a gene: 2. Germline-derived CDR1 and CDR2 are SGDLS and YYNGEE. CDR3 length equals 15 residues. The CDR3 DNA reads as TGTGCCAGCAGCGTACAGGGGGCTTACACCGGGGAGCTGTTTTTT. Protein product: CASSVQGAYTGELFF.

This chain connects TRBV7-9 to TRBJ2-7; the D is unclear. V was trimmed by 5 bases and J by 2 bases, leaving 16 bases between them. Looked up from germline, CDR1 is SEHNR and CDR2 is FQNEAQ (reference sequence). The CDR3 spans 15 residues. CDR3 protein: CASSAQQYHTYEQYF. Here the CDR3 DNA reads TGTGCCAGCAGCGCTCAACAGTACCACACCTACGAGCAGTACTTC.

The chain has TRBV9 and TRBJ2-7; D is undetermined. Germline V CDR1 and CDR2: SGDLS, YYNGEE. V was pared by 0 bases and J by 5 bases, with 9 bases between. CDR3 length equals 13 residues. The CDR3 loop reads CASSVGPKDEQYF. The DNA for the CDR3 is TGTGCCAGCAGCGTAGGGCCCAAGGACGAGCAGTACTTC.

The rearrangement uses TRBV19 and TRBJ1-5, with D uncertain. Germline CDR1 is LNHDA and CDR2 is SQIVND (reference sequence). This CDR3 is 12 amino acids long. The germline V and J ends were trimmed by 6 bases and 8 bases, with 11 bases remaining between them. Written as DNA, the CDR3 is TGTGCCAGTAGGGGAATACCGGAGCCCCAGCATTTT. Its translation is CASRGIPEPQHF.

This clone was recorded only once. The chain recombines TRBV7-9 with TRBJ1-6; unclear D gene. V lost 2 bases to trimming and J lost 6 bases, with 11 bases between them. Germline-derived CDR1 and CDR2 are SEHNR and FQNEAQ (reference sequence). The CDR3 length is 15 residues. This CDR3 is CASSLIGPFNSPLHF. CDR3 bases: TGTGCCAGCAGCTTAATTGGACCTTTTAATTCACCCCTCCACTTT.